Each of the 17 T cell receptor beta chains below was sequenced from the same sample in a study of T cells in tuberculosis (dated by TCRdb to between 2017 and 2018). Libraries were constructed by the immunoSEQ multiplex PCR assay. The source is immuneACCESS, and TCRdb retained only in-frame sequences with V and J called. Part of the clones is not carried over; for the studies checked, unresolved V genes explain less than half of this, and the remainder is unexplained. Across this sample there are about 35,000 clones, with 87% seen only once. Roughly 5.4% of the sample lies in the top ten. In the paper's terms, the time point label means: new active TB diagnosis, blood taken before or within 7 days of starting treatment. The sequences come from PBMCs, collected at tuberculosis diagnosis. These receptors originate from an adult with tuberculosis.

In this sample, this clone turned up once. J is TRBJ1-3 and V is TRBV7-8; D not certain. The germline V gene encodes CDR1 SGHVS and CDR2 FQNEAQ. Trimming removed 5 bases from V and 3 bases from J, with 14 bases in between. The CDR3 extends over 15 amino acids. CDR3 bases: TGTGCCAGCAGCCTGGACTTCATATTTGGAAACACCATATATTTT. Protein: CASSLDFIFGNTIYF.

V and J are TRBV11-3 and TRBJ1-4; D is undetermined. Germline V gene sequence: CDR1 SGHNT, CDR2 YENEEA. V gave up 3 bases and J gave up 7 bases, with 9 bases separating them. The CDR3 is 13 residues long. CDR3 nucleotide sequence: TGTGCCAGCAGCTTGTACTTTATTGAAAAACTGTTTTTT. Translated, it gives CASSLYFIEKLFF.

The CDR3 region is CAGGLDRTDTQYF. The CDR3 coding sequence is TGTGCCGGGGGACTAGATCGGACAGATACGCAGTATTTT. The chain employs TRBV6-1 and TRBJ2-3; 8 positions match TRBD2. The CDR3 totals 13 residues. The V and J ends lost 11 bases and 3 bases, in that order; junction bases with no gene match: 7. Germline-derived CDR1 and CDR2 are MNHNS and SASEGT.

The chain links TRBV6-1 to TRBJ1-2, with 7 nucleotides matching TRBD1. Trimming cost V 3 bases and J 1 base; bases outside gene matches: 5. Germline V gives CDR1 MNHNS, CDR2 SASEGT. The CDR3 runs to 15 residues. The DNA for the CDR3 is TGTGCCAGCAGTGACCGGGACAGCCGTAACTATGGCTACACCTTC. Translated, it gives CASSDRDSRNYGYTF.

Worth noting for this clone: An end of the junction differs from the germline gene, which may be a read error. This chain uses TRBV7-9 with TRBJ2-5; 13 nucleotides align to TRBD2. The CDR3 sequence is 16 residues long. Germline V lookup: CDR1 SEHNR, CDR2 FQNEAQ (reference sequence). The CDR3 here is CASSSDSRTSGSPGDF. Here the CDR3 DNA reads TGTGCCAGCAGCTCCGACAGCCGGACTAGCGGGAGCCCCGGGGACTTC.

This chain connects TRBV5-1 to TRBJ2-1, with 7 positions matching TRBD2. V shed 0 bases and J 0 bases; nucleotides not matched to a gene: 6. CDR1 and CDR2 from the germline V gene are SGHRS and YFSETQ. The CDR3 runs to 17 residues. The CDR3 DNA sequence: TGCGCCAGCAGCTTGGACGAGCTAGCGGCCTCCTACAATGAGCAGTTCTTC. It encodes CASSLDELAASYNEQFF.

This chain connects TRBV27 to TRBJ2-5; 13 bases are a match to TRBD2. The CDR3 runs 19 residues. Germline CDR1 MNHEY, CDR2 SMNVEV (reference sequence). The V segment lost 3 bases and the J segment 1 base; nucleotides outside the gene matches: 11. CDR3 DNA sequence: TGTGCCAGCAGTTTTAGAGGGACTAGCGGGGCCGGGGTCCAAGAGACCCAGTACTTC. Amino acids: CASSFRGTSGAGVQETQYF.

Note on this clone: Sequence at one end of the junction differs from germline and may be a read error. The gene calls are TRBV4-2 and TRBJ2-1; 11 bases agree with TRBD2. This CDR3 has 16 residues. Germline V CDR1 and CDR2: LGHNA, YNFKEQ. CDR3 nucleotide sequence: TGTGCCAGCAGCCAAGAAGGTAGCGGGGGGGCCAATGAACAGTTCTTC. Residues: CASSQEGSGGANEQFF.

J is TRBJ2-7 and V is TRBV28; 9 nucleotides line up with TRBD2. This CDR3 has 14 amino acids. CDR1 and CDR2 (germline): MDHEN, SYDVKM. Trimming cost V 7 bases and J 1 base; bases outside gene matches: 5. CDR3 coding DNA: TGTGCCAGCAACCGACTAGCGGTTTCCTACGAGCAGTACTTC. Protein: CASNRLAVSYEQYF.

The chain employs TRBV6-5 and TRBJ1-1; possible D gene TRBD1, 5 bases. This CDR3 is 15 amino acids long. CDR1 and CDR2 from the germline V gene are MNHEY and SVGAGI. Trimming shortened V by 2 bases and J by 0 bases, and 10 bases separated the two germline ends. CDR3 sequence: CASSYGGNVNTEAFF. Here the CDR3 DNA reads TGTGCCAGCAGTTACGGGGGGAATGTGAACACTGAAGCTTTCTTT.

The chain carries TRBV9 and TRBJ2-5; D is possibly TRBD2 (6 bases). This CDR3 contains 15 residues. CDR1 and CDR2 from the germline V gene are SGDLS and YYNGEE. V was trimmed by 4 bases and J by 2 bases, leaving 15 bases between them. The CDR3: CASSRQLAGQETQYF. CDR3 DNA: TGTGCCAGCAGCCGCCAACTAGCAGGGCAAGAGACCCAGTACTTC.

The rearrangement uses TRBV14 and TRBJ1-4; D perhaps matches TRBD1 (5 bases). The ends were cut back, 4 bases at V and 6 bases at J, with 12 bases in the middle. Looked up from germline, CDR1 is SGHDN and CDR2 is FVKESK. The CDR3 runs to 14 residues. The CDR3 sequence is CASSLWGNDEKLFF. CDR3 coding DNA: TGTGCCAGCAGCCTATGGGGCAATGATGAAAAACTGTTTTTT.

J is TRBJ2-3 and V is TRBV9, with 8 bases that match TRBD1. The length of the CDR3 is 15 residues. Germline V gene sequence: CDR1 SGDLS, CDR2 YYNGEE. J gave up 2 bases and V 4 bases, and 6 bases lay outside the gene matches. CDR3 protein: CASSLGQGYTDTQYF. In nucleotides, the CDR3 is TGTGCCAGCAGCCTCGGACAGGGCTACACAGATACGCAGTATTTT.

The rearrangement joins TRBV27 to TRBJ2-1, with 8 bases identical to TRBD2. V lost 5 bases and J lost 6; bases outside the gene matches: 9. This CDR3 is 15 amino acids long. Germline assignment: CDR1 MNHEY and CDR2 SMNVEV (reference sequence). CDR3 nucleotide sequence: TGTGCCAGCAGTCCCATCGGGAGGGGAACCAATGAGCAGTTCTTC. This encodes CASSPIGRGTNEQFF.

This clone was seen a handful of times. The chain is built from TRBV7-2 and TRBJ2-7; TRBD1 matches 9 bases. The ends lost 5 bases at V and 4 bases at J; junction bases unmatched: 9. CDR3 size: 15 residues. CDR1 is SGHTA, CDR2 FQGNSA, per germline. CDR3 DNA: TGTGCCAGCAGCGCAGGTACGGGACAGGGATACGAGCAGTACTTC. This translates into CASSAGTGQGYEQYF.

This chain connects TRBV10-3 to TRBJ2-5, with D unresolved. The germline V gene encodes CDR1 ENHRY and CDR2 SYGVKD. CDR3 size: 11 residues. Trimming took off 6 bases at V and 5 bases at J, with 7 bases between the two ends. The CDR3: CAISPGETQYF. CDR3 DNA: TGTGCCATCAGCCCCGGGGAGACCCAGTACTTC.

The CDR3 sequence: CASSLRGTNTGELFF. DNA for the CDR3: TGTGCCAGCAGCTTACGGGGTACGAACACCGGGGAGCTGTTTTTT. The chain has TRBV5-4 and TRBJ2-2, with D perhaps TRBD2 (5 bases). This CDR3 region has 15 residues. V dropped 2 bases and J dropped 0 bases, with 8 bases sitting between them. Germline assignment: CDR1 SGHNT and CDR2 YYREEE (reference sequence).